The entry that follows covers one T cell receptor (beta chain) sequence. Its antigen is unknown. The ends were cut back, 1 base at V and 0 bases at J, with 7 bases in the middle. The CDR3 extends over 13 amino acids. Germline V gives CDR1 GTSNPN, CDR2 SVGIG (reference sequence). This sample is part of a study of persistence of HIV-infected CD4 T cells. Study conclusions and caveats: Antigen-responding cells were enriched for degenerate expanded CDR3beta sequences.

The libraries were made with immunoSEQ version 4 in survey mode. This table comes from immunoSEQ multiplex PCR, and its TCRdb copy is limited to in-frame clones, with some not included. The sample has tens of thousands of clones, approximately 88% seen once. Cells were stimulated nonspecifically with anti-CD3/anti-CD28 magnetic beads. CD4+ T cells upregulating both CD40 ligand and CD69 were sorted as responding cells. Before stimulation, PBMCs underwent CD8+ T cell depletion. The chain employs TRBV30 and TRBJ2-7; D remains unclear. This sample comprised CD4+ T cells sorted from PBMCs after roughly 18-hour stimulation, obtained from a patient who received antiretroviral therapy. The source of this sequence is an adult man with HIV who was CMV-seropositive. CDR3: CAWSADFSYEQYF. In DNA, the CDR3 is TGTGCCTGGAGTGCGGATTTCTCCTACGAGCAGTACTTC.